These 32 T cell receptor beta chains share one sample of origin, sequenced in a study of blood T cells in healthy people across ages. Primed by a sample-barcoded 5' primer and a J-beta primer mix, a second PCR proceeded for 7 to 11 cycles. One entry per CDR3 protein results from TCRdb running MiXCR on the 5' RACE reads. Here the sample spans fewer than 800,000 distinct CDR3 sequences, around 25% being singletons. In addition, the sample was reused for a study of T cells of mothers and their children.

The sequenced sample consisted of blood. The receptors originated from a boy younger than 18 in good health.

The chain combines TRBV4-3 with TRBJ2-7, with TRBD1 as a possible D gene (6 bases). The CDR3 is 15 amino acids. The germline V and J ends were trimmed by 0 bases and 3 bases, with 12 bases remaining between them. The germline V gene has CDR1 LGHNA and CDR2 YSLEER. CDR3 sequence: CASSQDRDTLYEQYF. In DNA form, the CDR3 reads TGCGCCAGCAGCCAAGACCGGGACACTCTCTACGAGCAGTACTTC.

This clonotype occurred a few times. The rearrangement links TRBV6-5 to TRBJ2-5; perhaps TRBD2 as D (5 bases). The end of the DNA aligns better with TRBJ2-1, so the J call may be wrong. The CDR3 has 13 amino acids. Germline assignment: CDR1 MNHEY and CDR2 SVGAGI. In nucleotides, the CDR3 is TGTGCCAGCCGCCTTGGGAGATACAATGAGCAGTTCTTC. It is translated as CASRLGRYNEQFF.

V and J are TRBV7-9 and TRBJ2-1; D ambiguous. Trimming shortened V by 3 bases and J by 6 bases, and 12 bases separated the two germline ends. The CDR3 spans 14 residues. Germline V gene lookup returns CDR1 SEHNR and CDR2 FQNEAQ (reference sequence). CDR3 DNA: TGTGCCAGCAGCTTCGGGCGGAGTGGCAATGAGCAGTTCTTC. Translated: CASSFGRSGNEQFF.

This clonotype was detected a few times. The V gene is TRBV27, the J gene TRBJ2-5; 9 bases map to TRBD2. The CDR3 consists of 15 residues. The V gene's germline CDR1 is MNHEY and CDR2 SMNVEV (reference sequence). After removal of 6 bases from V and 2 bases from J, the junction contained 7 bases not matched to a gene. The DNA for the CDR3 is TGTGCCAGCAGGATAGCGGGGGCCTTGCAAGAGACCCAGTACTTC. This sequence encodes CASRIAGALQETQYF.

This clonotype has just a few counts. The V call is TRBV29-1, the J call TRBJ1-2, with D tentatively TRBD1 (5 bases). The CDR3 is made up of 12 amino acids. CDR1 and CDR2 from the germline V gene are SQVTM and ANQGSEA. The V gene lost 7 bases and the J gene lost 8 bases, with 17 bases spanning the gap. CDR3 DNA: TGCAGCGACCGGGACCTAAAGGGAGGCTACACCTTC. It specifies CSDRDLKGGYTF.

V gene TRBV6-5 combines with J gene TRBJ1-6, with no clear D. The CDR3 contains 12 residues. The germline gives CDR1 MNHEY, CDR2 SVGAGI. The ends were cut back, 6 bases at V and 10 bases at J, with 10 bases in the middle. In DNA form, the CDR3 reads TGTGCCAGCAGGGAAAGGGTATCACCCCTCCACTTT. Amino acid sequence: CASRERVSPLHF.

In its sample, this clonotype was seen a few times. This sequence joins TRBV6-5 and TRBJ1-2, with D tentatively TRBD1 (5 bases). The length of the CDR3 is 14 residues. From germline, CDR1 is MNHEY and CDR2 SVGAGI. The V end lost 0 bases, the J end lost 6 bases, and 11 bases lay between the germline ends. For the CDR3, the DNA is TGTGCCAGCAGTTACTCGAGTTGGGGGAATGGCTACACCTTC. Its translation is CASSYSSWGNGYTF.

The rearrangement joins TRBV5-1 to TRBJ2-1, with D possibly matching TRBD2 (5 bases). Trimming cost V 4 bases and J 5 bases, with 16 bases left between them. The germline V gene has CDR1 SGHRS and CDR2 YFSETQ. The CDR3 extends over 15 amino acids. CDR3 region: CASSKNEGSDNEQFF. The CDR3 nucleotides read TGCGCCAGCAGCAAGAACGAGGGAAGCGACAATGAGCAGTTCTTC.

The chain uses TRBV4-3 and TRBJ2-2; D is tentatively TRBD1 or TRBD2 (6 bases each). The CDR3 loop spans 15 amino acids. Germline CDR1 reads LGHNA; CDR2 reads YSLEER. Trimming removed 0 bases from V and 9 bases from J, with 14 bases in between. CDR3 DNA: TGCGCCAGCAGCCAAGAGGGGGGCCGATTCCGGGAGCTGTTTTTT. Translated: CASSQEGGRFRELFF.

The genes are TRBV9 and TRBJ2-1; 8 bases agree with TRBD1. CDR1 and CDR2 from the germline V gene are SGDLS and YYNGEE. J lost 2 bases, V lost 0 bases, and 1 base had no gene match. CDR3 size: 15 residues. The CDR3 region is CASSVGQGTYNEQFF. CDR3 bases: TGTGCCAGCAGCGTAGGACAGGGGACCTACAATGAGCAGTTCTTC.

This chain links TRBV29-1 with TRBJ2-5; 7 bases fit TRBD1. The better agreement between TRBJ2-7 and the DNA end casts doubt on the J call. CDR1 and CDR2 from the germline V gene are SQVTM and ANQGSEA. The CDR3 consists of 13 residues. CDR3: CSVKTGDSYEQYF. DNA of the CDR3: TGCAGCGTTAAAACAGGGGATTCCTACGAGCAGTACTTC.

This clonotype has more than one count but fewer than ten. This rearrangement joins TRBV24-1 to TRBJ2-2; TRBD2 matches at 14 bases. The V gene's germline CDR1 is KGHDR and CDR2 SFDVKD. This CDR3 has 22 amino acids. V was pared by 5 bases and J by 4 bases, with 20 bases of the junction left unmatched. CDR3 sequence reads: CATSAVPAGLAGVYVSTGELFF. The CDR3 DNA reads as TGTGCCACCAGTGCGGTTCCTGCGGGACTAGCGGGAGTCTATGTAAGCACCGGGGAGCTGTTTTTT.

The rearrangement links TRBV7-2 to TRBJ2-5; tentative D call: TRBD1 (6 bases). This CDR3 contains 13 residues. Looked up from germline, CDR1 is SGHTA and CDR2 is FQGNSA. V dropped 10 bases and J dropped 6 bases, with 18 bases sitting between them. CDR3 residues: CATQTGSLKTQYF. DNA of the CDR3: TGTGCCACCCAAACAGGGAGTTTGAAGACCCAGTACTTC.

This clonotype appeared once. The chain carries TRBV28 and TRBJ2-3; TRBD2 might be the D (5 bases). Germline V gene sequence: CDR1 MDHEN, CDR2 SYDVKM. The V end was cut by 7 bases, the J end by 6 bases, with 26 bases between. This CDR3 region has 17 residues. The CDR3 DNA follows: TGTGCCAGCACCCTCAACCCAACCCCCGGAGGTTGGGATACGCAGTATTTT. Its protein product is CASTLNPTPGGWDTQYF.

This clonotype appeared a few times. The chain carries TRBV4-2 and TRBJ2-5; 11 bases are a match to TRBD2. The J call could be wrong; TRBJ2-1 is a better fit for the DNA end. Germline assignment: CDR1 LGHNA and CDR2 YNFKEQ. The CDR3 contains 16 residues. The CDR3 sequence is CASSQDTSGGHNEQFF. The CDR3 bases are TGTGCCAGCAGCCAAGATACTAGCGGGGGCCACAATGAGCAGTTCTTC.

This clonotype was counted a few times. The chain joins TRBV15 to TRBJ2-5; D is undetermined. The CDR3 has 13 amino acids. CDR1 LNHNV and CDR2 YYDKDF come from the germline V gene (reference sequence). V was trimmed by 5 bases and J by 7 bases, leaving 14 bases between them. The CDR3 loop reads CATSHPGIGTQYF. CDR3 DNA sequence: TGTGCCACCAGCCATCCCGGTATCGGGACCCAGTACTTC.

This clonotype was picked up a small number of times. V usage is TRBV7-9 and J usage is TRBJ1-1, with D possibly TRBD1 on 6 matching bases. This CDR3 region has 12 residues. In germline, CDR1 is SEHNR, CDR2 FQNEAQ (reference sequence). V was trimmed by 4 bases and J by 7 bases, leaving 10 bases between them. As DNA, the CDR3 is TGTGCCAGCAGCTCTCGGACAGATGAAGCTTTCTTT. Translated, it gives CASSSRTDEAFF.

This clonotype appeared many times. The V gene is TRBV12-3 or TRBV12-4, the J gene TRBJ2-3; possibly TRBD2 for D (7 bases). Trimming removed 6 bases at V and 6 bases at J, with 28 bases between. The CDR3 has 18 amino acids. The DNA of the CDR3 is TGTGCCAGCAGCCGCCAAACCGGGACGGGGGGCCGGTTGGATACGCAGTATTTT. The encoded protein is CASSRQTGTGGRLDTQYF.

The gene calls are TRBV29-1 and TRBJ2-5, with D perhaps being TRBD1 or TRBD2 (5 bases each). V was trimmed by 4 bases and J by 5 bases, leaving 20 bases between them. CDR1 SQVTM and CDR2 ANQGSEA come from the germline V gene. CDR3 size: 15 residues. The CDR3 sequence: CSVGVPGPPWETQYF. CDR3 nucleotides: TGCAGCGTTGGGGTGCCGGGACCCCCATGGGAGACCCAGTACTTC.

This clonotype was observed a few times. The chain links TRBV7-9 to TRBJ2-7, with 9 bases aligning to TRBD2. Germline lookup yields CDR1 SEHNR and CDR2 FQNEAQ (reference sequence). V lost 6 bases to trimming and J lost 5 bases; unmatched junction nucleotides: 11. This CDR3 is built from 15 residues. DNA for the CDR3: TGTGCCAGCAGGCGGACCAATAGCGGGAGTGACGAGCAGTACTTC. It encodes CASRRTNSGSDEQYF.

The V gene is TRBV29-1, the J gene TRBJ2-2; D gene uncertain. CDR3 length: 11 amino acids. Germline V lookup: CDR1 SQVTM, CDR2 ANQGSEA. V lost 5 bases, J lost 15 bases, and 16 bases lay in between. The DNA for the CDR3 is TGCAGCGTTCCCCTCCCAGACGGCGTGTTTTTT. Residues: CSVPLPDGVFF.

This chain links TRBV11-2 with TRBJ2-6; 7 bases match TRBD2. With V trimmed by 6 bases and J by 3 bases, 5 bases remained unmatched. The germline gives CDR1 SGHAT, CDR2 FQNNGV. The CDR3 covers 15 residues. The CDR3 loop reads CASSPSGVGANVLTF. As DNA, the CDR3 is TGTGCCAGCAGTCCCAGCGGGGTTGGGGCCAACGTCCTGACTTTC.

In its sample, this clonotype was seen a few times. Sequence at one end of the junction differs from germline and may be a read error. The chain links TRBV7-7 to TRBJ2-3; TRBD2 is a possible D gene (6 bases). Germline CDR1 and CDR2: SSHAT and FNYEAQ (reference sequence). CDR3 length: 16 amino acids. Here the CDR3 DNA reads TGTGCTAGCAGCTTAGCGACCGGGGGAACCACAGATACGCAGTATTTT. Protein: CASSLATGGTTDTQYF.

CDR3 amino acids: CATLTHQPYEQYF. The CDR3 coding sequence is TGTGCCACCCTTACCCACCAGCCCTACGAGCAGTACTTC. The rearrangement joins TRBV28 to TRBJ2-7; D is ambiguous. Trimming cost V 10 bases and J 2 bases, with 15 bases left between them. Germline CDR1 is MDHEN and CDR2 is SYDVKM. This CDR3 has 13 amino acids.

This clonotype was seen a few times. DNA of the CDR3: TGTGCCAGCAGTGAATATACCCTCTCGAACGAGCAGTACTTC. Encoded protein: CASSEYTLSNEQYF. This chain links TRBV25-1 with TRBJ2-5; D call uncertain. Matching the DNA end better, TRBJ2-7 makes the J call doubtful. Germline CDR1 reads MGHDK; CDR2 reads SYGVNS. The CDR3 has 14 residues.

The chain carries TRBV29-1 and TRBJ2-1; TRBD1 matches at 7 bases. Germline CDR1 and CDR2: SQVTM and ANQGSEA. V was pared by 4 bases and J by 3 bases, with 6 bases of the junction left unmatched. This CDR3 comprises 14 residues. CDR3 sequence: CSVGDSLGYNEQFF. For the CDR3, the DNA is TGCAGCGTTGGGGACAGCCTTGGCTACAATGAGCAGTTCTTC.

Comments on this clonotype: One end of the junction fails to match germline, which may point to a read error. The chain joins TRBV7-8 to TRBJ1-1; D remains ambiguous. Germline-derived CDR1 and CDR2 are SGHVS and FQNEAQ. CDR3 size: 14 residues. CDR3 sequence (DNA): TGTGCCGGCAGCTTACTGTTTACCAACACTGAAGCTTTCTTT. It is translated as CAGSLLFTNTEAFF.

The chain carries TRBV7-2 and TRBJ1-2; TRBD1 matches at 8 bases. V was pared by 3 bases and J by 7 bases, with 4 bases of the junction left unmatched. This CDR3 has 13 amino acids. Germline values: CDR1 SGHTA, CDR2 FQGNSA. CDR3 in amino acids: CASSFRTGRGYTF. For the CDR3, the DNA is TGTGCCAGCAGCTTCAGGACAGGGCGTGGCTACACCTTC.

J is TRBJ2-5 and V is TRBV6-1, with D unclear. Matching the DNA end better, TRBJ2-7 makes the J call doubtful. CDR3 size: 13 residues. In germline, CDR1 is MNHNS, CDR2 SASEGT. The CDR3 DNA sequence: TGTGCCAGCAGTGCGGTCGGGCAGGCCGAGCAGTACTTC. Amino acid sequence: CASSAVGQAEQYF.

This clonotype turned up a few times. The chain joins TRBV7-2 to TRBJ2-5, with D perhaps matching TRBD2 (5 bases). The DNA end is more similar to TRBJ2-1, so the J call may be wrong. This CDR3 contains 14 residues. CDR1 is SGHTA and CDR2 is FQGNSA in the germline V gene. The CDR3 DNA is TGTGCCAGCAGCTTAGGAGGGAGAAGGAATGAGCAGTTCTTC. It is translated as CASSLGGRRNEQFF.

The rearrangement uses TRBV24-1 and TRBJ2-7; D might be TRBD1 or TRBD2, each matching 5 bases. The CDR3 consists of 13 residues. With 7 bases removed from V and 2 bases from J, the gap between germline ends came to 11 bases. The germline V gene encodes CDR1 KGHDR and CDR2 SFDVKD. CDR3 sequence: CATSTGAPYEQYF. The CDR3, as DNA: TGTGCCACCAGCACCGGGGCCCCCTACGAGCAGTACTTC.

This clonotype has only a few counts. CDR3 DNA sequence: TGTGCCAGCAGCTTAGCCCCGACAGGCACCGGGGAGCTGTTTTTT. Residues: CASSLAPTGTGELFF. The chain links TRBV7-6 to TRBJ2-2; perhaps TRBD1 as D (6 bases). CDR1 SGHVS and CDR2 FNYEAQ come from the germline V gene. Trimming stripped 0 bases from V and 4 bases from J, with 9 bases between. There are 15 residues in the CDR3.